The rows below give T cell receptor beta chains drawn from one sample of a study of beta chain features in type 1 diabetes. Produced via immunoSEQ multiplex PCR; TCRdb's table is partial and in-frame only. The sample has approximately 400,000 clones; about 14% are singletons. The sequenced material came from naive CD4+ T cells from blood. Every receptor here comes from a woman aged 18-29 years in good health. Both conserved end residues are part of each CDR3. The size field is filled for only some rows; it gives once, few, many or a size class.

j_gene | v_gene | abundance | CDR3aa
TRBJ1-1 | TRBV19 | few | CASSIQGQGSEAFF
TRBJ2-1 | TRBV7-9 | few | CASSLGLAPNEQFF
TRBJ2-4 | TRBV30 | . | CAWSPGQGNIQYF
TRBJ2-3 | TRBV25-1 | . | CASSSGLVASTDTQYF
TRBJ1-4 | TRBV7-2 | few | CASSSTDRTNEKLFF
TRBJ1-1 | TRBV18 | few | CASSPGQDQAFF
TRBJ2-6 | TRBV25-1 | . | CASSEKTGVSGANVLTF
TRBJ2-1 | TRBV7-9 | . | CASSLVRAYNEQFF
TRBJ2-2 | TRBV7-9 | . | CASSFQTGVIGELFF
TRBJ2-1 | TRBV10-3 | . | CANSVGTSGGEQFF
TRBJ2-7 | TRBV19 | . | CASFRGNEQYF
TRBJ2-5 | TRBV29-1 | . | CSVDTSRETQYF
TRBJ2-7 | TRBV27 | . | CASFLGREQYF
TRBJ2-1 | TRBV6-1 | . | CASRESSGRRYNEQFF
TRBJ2-7 | TRBV29-1 | . | CSVRGPGGPTYEQYF
TRBJ2-3 | TRBV30 | few | CAWSSLADPRTDTQYF
TRBJ1-4 | TRBV15 | few | CATSRDPGGNEKLFF
TRBJ1-2 | TRBV6-1 | . | CASSEARRDYGYTF
TRBJ2-2 | TRBV11-3 | . | CASSFQREGSGELFF
TRBJ2-7 | TRBV5-1 | few | CASSPGQYYEQYF
TRBJ2-5 | TRBV28 | few | CASSLRSEVKTQYF
TRBJ2-2 | TRBV4-3 | . | CASSQDPGQGYGELFF
TRBJ1-2 | TRBV18 | few | CASSPPLGLDGYTF
TRBJ2-7 | TRBV7-7 | . | CASSTGLAGAKEQYF
TRBJ2-2 | TRBV28 | few | CASSPERDSRELFF
TRBJ2-3 | TRBV6-6 | . | CASYTSMRGSRDTQYF
TRBJ2-1 | TRBV10-3 | few | CAITGLAEENEQFF
TRBJ2-5 | TRBV7-3 | few | CASSLAGRGETQYF
TRBJ1-1 | TRBV6-1 | . | CASSEAFSGLNTEAFF
TRBJ2-5 | TRBV2 | few | CASSQGGETQYF
TRBJ2-1 | TRBV5-1 | . | CASSLPGSNEQFF
TRBJ2-3 | TRBV7-9 | . | CASSWAGLTDTQYF
TRBJ1-3 | TRBV5-4 | . | CASSPSPRAAGNTIYF
TRBJ2-1 | TRBV7-9 | . | CASSLALTGYNEQFF
TRBJ1-5 | TRBV6-6 | . | CASSLDRTSNQPQHF
TRBJ1-5 | TRBV29-1 | few | CSVGTGGNQPQHF
TRBJ1-1 | TRBV28 | . | CASSNNMNTEAFF
TRBJ2-3 | TRBV30 | few | CAWSFQGGSDTQYF
TRBJ2-2 | TRBV7-2 | few | CASSFLNTGELFF
TRBJ2-5 | TRBV28 | . | CASSLASGRGETQYF
TRBJ2-7 | TRBV5-4 | few | CASSLAGEGYYEQYF
TRBJ2-1 | TRBV19 | few | CASTGSGIYYNEQFF
TRBJ1-3 | TRBV9 | few | CASSVSTGTGNTIYF